This T cell receptor beta chain was profiled in a study of blood T cell repertoires in COVID-19. Across the whole study: Acute-phase and convalescent COVID-19 samples originated in the United States, Italy and Spain. PBMCs, B-cell-depleted T cells, or T cells were the source of the cDNA or gDNA that made up the material.

As handled by the study authors: Estimated nucleated cell counts came from reference gene primer amplification. Produced via immunoSEQ multiplex PCR; TCRdb's table is partial and in-frame only. V and J calls and clone size are given by that table; D and trimming were obtained from the DNA. The data show around 270,000 clones, with over 80% seen just once and 1.5% to 1.7% held by the top ten. Trimming took 3 bases from V and 14 from J; bases not matched to a gene: 8. From germline, CDR1 is SGHRS and CDR2 YFSETQ. This CDR3 is 13 amino acids long. The clonotype was recovered from a woman in her forties who had recovered from COVID-19. V and J are TRBV5-1 and TRBJ2-1; 10 nucleotides agree with TRBD1. The sequenced material came from peripheral blood. The CDR3 loop reads CASSSALGTGEFF. The DNA for the CDR3 is TGCGCCAGCAGCTCCGCCCTCGGGACAGGGGAGTTCTTC.